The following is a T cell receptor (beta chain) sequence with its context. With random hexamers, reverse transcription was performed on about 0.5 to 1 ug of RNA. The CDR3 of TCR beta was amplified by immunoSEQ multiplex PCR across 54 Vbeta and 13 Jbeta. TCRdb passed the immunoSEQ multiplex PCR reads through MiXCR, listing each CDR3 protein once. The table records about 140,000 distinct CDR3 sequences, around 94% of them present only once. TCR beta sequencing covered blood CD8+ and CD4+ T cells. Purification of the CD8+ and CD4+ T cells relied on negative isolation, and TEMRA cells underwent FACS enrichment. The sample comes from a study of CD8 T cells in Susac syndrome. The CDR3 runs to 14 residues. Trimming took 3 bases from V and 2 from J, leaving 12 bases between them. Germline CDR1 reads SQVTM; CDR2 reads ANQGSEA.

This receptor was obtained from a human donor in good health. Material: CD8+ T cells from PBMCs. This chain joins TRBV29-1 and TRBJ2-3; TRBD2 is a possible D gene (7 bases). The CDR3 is CSVEGGRDTDTQYF. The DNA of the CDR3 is TGCAGCGTTGAGGGGGGGCGGGACACAGATACGCAGTATTTT.